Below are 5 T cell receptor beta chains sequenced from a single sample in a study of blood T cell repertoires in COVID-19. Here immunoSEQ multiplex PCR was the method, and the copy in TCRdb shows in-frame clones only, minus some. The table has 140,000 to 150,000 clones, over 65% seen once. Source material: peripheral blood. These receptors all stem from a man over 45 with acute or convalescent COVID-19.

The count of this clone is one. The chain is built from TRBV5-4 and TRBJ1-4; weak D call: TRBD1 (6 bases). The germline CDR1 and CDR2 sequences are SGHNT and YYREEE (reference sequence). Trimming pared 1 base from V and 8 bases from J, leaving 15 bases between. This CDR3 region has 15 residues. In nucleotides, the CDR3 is TGTGCCAGCAGCTTGTGGGGGGGACAAAACGAAAAACTGTTTTTT. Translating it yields CASSLWGGQNEKLFF.

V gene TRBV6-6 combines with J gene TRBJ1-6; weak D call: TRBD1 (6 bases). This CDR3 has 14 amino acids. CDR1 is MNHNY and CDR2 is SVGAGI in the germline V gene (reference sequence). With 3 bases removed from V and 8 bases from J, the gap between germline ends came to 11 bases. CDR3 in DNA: TGTGCCAGCAGTTATAAGGCAGGGGATTCACCCCTCCACTTT. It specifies CASSYKAGDSPLHF.

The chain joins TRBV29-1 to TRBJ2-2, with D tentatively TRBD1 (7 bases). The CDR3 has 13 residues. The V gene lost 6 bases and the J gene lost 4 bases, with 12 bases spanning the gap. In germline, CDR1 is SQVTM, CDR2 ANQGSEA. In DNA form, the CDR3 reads TGCAGCGTAGACCAGGGGGGCACCGGGGAGCTGTTTTTT. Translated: CSVDQGGTGELFF.

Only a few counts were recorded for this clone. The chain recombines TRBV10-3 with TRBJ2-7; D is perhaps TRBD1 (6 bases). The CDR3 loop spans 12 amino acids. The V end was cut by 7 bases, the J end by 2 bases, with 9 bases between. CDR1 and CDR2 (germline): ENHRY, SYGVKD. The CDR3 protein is CAIKGVTYEQYF. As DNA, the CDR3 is TGTGCCATCAAGGGGGTTACCTACGAGCAGTACTTC.

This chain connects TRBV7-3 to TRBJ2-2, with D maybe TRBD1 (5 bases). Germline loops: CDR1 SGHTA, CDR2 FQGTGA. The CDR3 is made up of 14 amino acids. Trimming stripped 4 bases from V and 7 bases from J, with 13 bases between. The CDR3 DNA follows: TGTGCCAGCAGCTCCCAGGGCGGTGGCGGGGAGCTGTTTTTT. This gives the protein CASSSQGGGGELFF.